This passage covers 8 T cell receptor beta chains from one sample sequenced in a study of T cell changes during pregnancy in multiple sclerosis. Sequencing was performed with immunoSEQ multiplex PCR; in TCRdb, only in-frame clones are kept and a portion is missing. The repertoire consists of about 93,000 clones, with almost 95% occurring once and the leading ten covering about 2%. The specimen was peripheral blood, collected after pregnancy. The receptor source for this set is a female donor with multiple sclerosis, enrolled in a pregnancy study.

The genes are TRBV7-9 and TRBJ2-7; 9 bases align to TRBD1. Per germline, CDR1 SEHNR and CDR2 FQNEAQ (reference sequence). The junction had 9 bases not matched to a gene; V was cut back by 5 bases and J by 4 bases. The CDR3 has 15 amino acids. CDR3: CASSSPRDREYEQYF. The CDR3 DNA reads TGTGCCAGCAGCAGCCCCCGGGACAGGGAATACGAGCAGTACTTC.

CDR3 nucleotide sequence: TGTGCCAGCAGCTCCTACCGGGACTCAAGGGGCTACACCTTC. Its protein product is CASSSYRDSRGYTF. This chain connects TRBV7-9 to TRBJ1-2; D might be TRBD1 (5 bases). This CDR3 is 14 amino acids long. Germline CDR1 is SEHNR and CDR2 is FQNEAQ (reference sequence). With 4 bases removed from V and 8 bases from J, the gap between germline ends came to 17 bases.

The chain recombines TRBV6-5 with TRBJ2-7; 7 bases are shared with TRBD1. The germline V gene encodes CDR1 MNHEY and CDR2 SVGAGI. The length of the CDR3 is 14 residues. Trimming took 5 bases from V and 2 from J; bases not matched to a gene: 6. Here the CDR3 DNA reads TGTGCCAGCAGTCGGACAGGATTTGCCTACGAGCAGTACTTC. Translation: CASSRTGFAYEQYF.

The chain joins TRBV10-1 to TRBJ1-1; 9 bases are a match to TRBD1. The CDR3 runs 14 residues. V lost 7 bases to trimming and J lost 3 bases; unmatched junction nucleotides: 6. Germline loops: CDR1 WNHNN, CDR2 SYGVQD (reference sequence). CDR3 coding DNA: TGCGCCAGCACTCCGGGACAGGGACACACTGAAGCTTTCTTT. This encodes CASTPGQGHTEAFF.

V usage is TRBV5-4 and J usage is TRBJ2-3, with D possibly being TRBD2 (6 bases). The germline gives CDR1 SGHNT, CDR2 YYREEE (reference sequence). The germline V and J ends were trimmed by 0 bases and 5 bases, with 10 bases remaining between them. This CDR3 is built from 14 residues. The CDR3 bases are TGTGCCAGCAGCTTGGCGGGAGTAAGAGATACGCAGTATTTT. It translates to CASSLAGVRDTQYF.

This chain connects TRBV10-3 to TRBJ1-1; 10 bases match TRBD1. CDR1 is ENHRY and CDR2 is SYGVKD in the germline V gene. The CDR3 extends over 13 amino acids. V was clipped by 10 bases and J by 1 base; unmatched bases: 3. The CDR3 DNA is TGTGCCACCAGGACAGGGGGGAACACTGAAGCTTTCTTT. Amino acid sequence: CATRTGGNTEAFF.

V usage is TRBV25-1 and J usage is TRBJ2-7; D unresolved. V was clipped by 2 bases and J by 0 bases, with 17 bases between them. CDR1 is MGHDK and CDR2 is SYGVNS in the germline V gene. The CDR3 covers 17 residues. This CDR3 is CASSEPSSLGSSYEQYF. In nucleotides, the CDR3 is TGTGCCAGCAGTGAACCCTCTTCCCTCGGTAGCTCCTACGAGCAGTACTTC.

DNA for the CDR3: TGTGCCTGGTCCCTGGTGGGAGACGGCTACGAGCAGTACTTC. This sequence encodes CAWSLVGDGYEQYF. The chain recombines TRBV30 with TRBJ2-7; the D gene is possibly TRBD2 (5 bases). This CDR3 has 14 residues. Trimming removed 5 bases at V and 3 bases at J, with 17 bases between. Germline loops: CDR1 GTSNPN, CDR2 SVGIG (reference sequence). The variable domain in full, completed from reference TRBV30 and TRBJ2-7, reads SQTIHQWPATLVQPVGSPLSLECTVEGTSNPNLYWYRQAAGRGLQLLFYSVGIGQISSEVPQNLSASRPQDRQFILSSKKLLLSDSGFYLCAWSLVGDGYEQYFGPGTRLTVT.